Only a few counts were recorded for the clone carrying this T cell receptor beta chain. Germline CDR1 is SNHLY and CDR2 is FYNNEI. This CDR3 contains 16 residues. Germline trimming cut 2 bases from V and 5 bases from J; bases unmatched to any gene: 6. These data come from a study of regulatory T cells in long-lasting Graves disease. About the research overall: Duration of antithyroid drug therapy among newly diagnosed Graves' patients was under 3 months.

To make TCR beta libraries, researchers used iRepertoire HTBI primers and Arm-PCR of CDR3 regions. From the multiplex PCR reads, TCRdb called clonotypes with MiXCR, one entry per CDR3 protein. This table holds more than 400,000 distinct CDR3 sequences, about 17% found once. This sample's time point: newly diagnosed GD, antithyroid drugs for less than 3 months. From PBMCs, RNA was extracted and then used to make the TCR library. This same sample was also part of a study on T cells in Graves' hyperthyroidism and ophthalmopathy.

The chain joins TRBV2 to TRBJ1-6, with 7 nucleotides matching TRBD1. The specimen was peripheral blood mononuclear cells (PBMCs), collected at new diagnosis, from a patient treated with antithyroid drugs. This TCR was sampled from a woman aged 25 to 39 with Graves disease. In DNA form, the CDR3 reads TGTGCCAGCAGTGAACGGTCAGGGGGGGATAATTCACCCCTCCACTTT. Translation gives CASSERSGGDNSPLHF.